These 24 T cell receptor beta chains share one sample of origin, sequenced in a study of blood T cell repertoires in COVID-19. Profiling relied on immunoSEQ multiplex PCR, and the TCRdb table lists in-frame clones only, not all of them. The sample yields about 160,000 clones, 76% seen once. Sequences were obtained from peripheral blood. All receptors come from a woman aged 80 or over with acute or convalescent COVID-19.

The rearrangement uses TRBV15 and TRBJ1-1, with TRBD1 matching 9 bases. Germline loops: CDR1 LNHNV, CDR2 YYDKDF (reference sequence). The CDR3 contains 15 residues. The V gene end was trimmed by 4 bases and the J gene end by 5 bases; junction bases not matched to a gene: 8. The CDR3 region is CATSNDRGRWTEAFF. In DNA form, the CDR3 reads TGTGCCACCAGCAACGACAGGGGGAGGTGGACTGAAGCTTTCTTT.

V usage is TRBV2 and J usage is TRBJ2-4; tentatively, D is TRBD2 (6 bases). Looked up from germline, CDR1 is SNHLY and CDR2 is FYNNEI. V was clipped by 6 bases and J by 0 bases, with 12 bases between them. There are 15 residues in the CDR3. CDR3 DNA: TGTGCCAGCAGCCTGGGAGGCCTAGCCAAAAACATTCAGTACTTC. Translating gives CASSLGGLAKNIQYF.

This chain connects TRBV19 to TRBJ1-4; no firm D call. Trimming stripped 4 bases from V and 6 bases from J, with 18 bases between. CDR1 and CDR2 from the germline V gene are LNHDA and SQIVND (reference sequence). CDR3 length: 16 amino acids. The CDR3 DNA reads as TGTGCCAGTAGTAGACATGAACTCCTTGGGCATGAAAAACTGTTTTTT. Translating it yields CASSRHELLGHEKLFF.

This clone was observed a few times. The chain combines TRBV30 with TRBJ1-2; D not certain. In germline, CDR1 is GTSNPN, CDR2 SVGIG (reference sequence). V shed 4 bases and J shed 8 bases, with 17 bases lying between them. This CDR3 is built from 13 residues. The CDR3 region has the DNA TGTGCCTGGACCCGCTCGGGTTTAGAAGGCTACACCTTC. Encoded protein: CAWTRSGLEGYTF.

The chain recombines TRBV4-2 with TRBJ1-5, with D unresolved. Per the germline V gene, CDR1 is LGHNA and CDR2 is YNFKEQ. Trimming took 1 base from V and 2 from J, leaving 9 bases between them. The CDR3 is 15 amino acids. The CDR3 coding sequence is TGTGCCAGCAGCCAAGGGATGCGGGGCAATCAGCCCCAGCATTTT. Amino acid sequence: CASSQGMRGNQPQHF.

The gene calls are TRBV6-5 and TRBJ1-2, with D uncertain. CDR1 and CDR2 from the germline V gene are MNHEY and SVGAGI. V was clipped by 7 bases and J by 2 bases, with 11 bases between them. The CDR3 is 13 residues long. CDR3 residues: CASTSLPNYGYTF. In DNA form, the CDR3 reads TGTGCCAGCACCAGTCTTCCGAACTATGGCTACACCTTC.

This clone has a handful of counts. The chain combines TRBV25-1 with TRBJ2-3, with 8 positions matching TRBD2. V was clipped by 6 bases and J by 2 bases; unmatched bases: 7. CDR3 length: 15 residues. Germline-derived CDR1 and CDR2 are MGHDK and SYGVNS. CDR3 sequence reads: CASRRGSGDTDTQYF. As DNA, the CDR3 is TGTGCCAGCAGAAGGGGTAGCGGGGACACAGATACGCAGTATTTT.

CDR3 region: CASSRNAGGLDEQFF. CDR3 sequence (DNA): TGTGCCAGCAGCCGAAATGCGGGGGGGCTCGATGAGCAGTTCTTC. This sequence joins TRBV3-1 (or the pseudogene TRBV3-2) and TRBJ2-1; 9 positions match TRBD2. The CDR3 has 15 amino acids. Germline V gene data show CDR1 as LGHDT and CDR2 as YNNKEL (reference sequence). The V segment lost 4 bases and the J segment 8 bases; nucleotides outside the gene matches: 9.

The chain links TRBV6-6 to TRBJ1-2; 8 nucleotides agree with TRBD1. V shed 2 bases and J 7 bases; nucleotides not matched to a gene: 9. Per the germline V gene, CDR1 is MNHNY and CDR2 is SVGAGI (reference sequence). This CDR3 region has 15 residues. The CDR3 sequence: CASSYPLDRDGGYTF. CDR3 nucleotides: TGTGCCAGCAGTTACCCGCTGGACAGGGACGGTGGCTACACCTTC.

This clone was seen a few times. V gene TRBV11-2 combines with J gene TRBJ2-1; 10 bases match TRBD1. This CDR3 has 15 residues. V was clipped by 3 bases and J by 6 bases; unmatched bases: 5. The germline CDR1 and CDR2 sequences are SGHAT and FQNNGV. The CDR3 loop reads CASSLGWTGGNEQFF. The CDR3 DNA reads TGTGCCAGCAGCTTGGGGTGGACAGGGGGCAATGAGCAGTTCTTC.

The rearrangement links TRBV18 to TRBJ1-1, with D uncertain. Trimming shortened V by 4 bases and J by 3 bases, and 12 bases separated the two germline ends. The CDR3 sequence is 14 residues long. Germline V gene lookup returns CDR1 KGHSH and CDR2 LQKENI. The CDR3 coding sequence is TGTGCCAGCTCACTTACACCCTTCGACACTGAAGCTTTCTTT. Its protein product is CASSLTPFDTEAFF. Using reference TRBV18 and TRBJ1-1 for the parts outside the CDR3, the full variable domain is NAGVMQNPRHLVRRRGQEARLRCSPMKGHSHVYWYRQLPEEGLKFMVYLQKENIIDESGMPKERFSAEFPKEGPSILRIQQVVRGDSAAYFCASSLTPFDTEAFFGQGTRLTVV.

The chain links TRBV20-1 to TRBJ2-3; 8 nucleotides agree with TRBD2. Germline CDR1 is DFQATT and CDR2 is SNEGSKA (reference sequence). Losses at the gene ends were 3 bases for V and 4 bases for J; bases not matched to a gene: 6. The CDR3 is 14 residues long. The CDR3 DNA reads as TGCAGTGCTAGTCGGGGGGGGGCATCAGATACGCAGTATTTT. Protein product: CSASRGGASDTQYF.

V usage is TRBV5-4 and J usage is TRBJ1-4, with TRBD1 identical over 9 bases. The CDR3 has 15 amino acids. The germline CDR1 and CDR2 sequences are SGHNT and YYREEE (reference sequence). Trimming removed 3 bases from V and 8 bases from J; junction bases left unmatched: 8. CDR3 nucleotide sequence: TGTGCCAGCAGCTGGGGGACAGGGAAGGGAGAAAAACTGTTTTTT. It codes for CASSWGTGKGEKLFF.

The rearrangement links TRBV7-2 to TRBJ1-1; TRBD1 agrees at 9 bases. CDR1 and CDR2 from the germline V gene are SGHTA and FQGNSA. V dropped 1 base and J dropped 3; count of bases not matched to a gene: 9. CDR3 length: 17 residues. CDR3 in amino acids: CASSLVTGGAWDTEAFF. DNA for the CDR3: TGTGCCAGCAGCTTAGTTACAGGGGGCGCCTGGGACACTGAAGCTTTCTTT.

CDR3: CSGQGKSMNTEAFF. As DNA, the CDR3 is TGCAGCGGACAGGGGAAATCGATGAACACTGAAGCTTTCTTT. V usage is TRBV29-1 and J usage is TRBJ1-1; 8 nucleotides align to TRBD1. Germline CDR1 and CDR2: SQVTM and ANQGSEA. The V and J ends lost 7 bases and 0 bases, in that order; junction bases with no gene match: 7. The CDR3 spans 14 residues.

The chain carries TRBV7-8 and TRBJ2-7; tentative D call: TRBD2 (5 bases). CDR3 length equals 15 residues. V lost 10 bases and J lost 0, with 19 bases in between. Germline V gene sequence: CDR1 SGHVS, CDR2 FQNEAQ. The CDR3 region is CATRRTSGTSYEQYF. In nucleotides, the CDR3 is TGTGCCACCAGGAGGACTTCAGGTACCTCCTACGAGCAGTACTTC.

CDR3 nucleotide sequence: TGTGCCCTCGAGGGGGGGCCGGCTAATGAAAAACTGTTTTTT. Residues: CALEGGPANEKLFF. V is TRBV30 and J is TRBJ1-4; TRBD1 is a possible D gene (6 bases). The germline V gene has CDR1 GTSNPN and CDR2 SVGIG (reference sequence). The CDR3 length is 14 residues. With 8 bases removed from V and 3 bases from J, the gap between germline ends came to 16 bases.

The genes are TRBV19 and TRBJ1-5; 11 bases map to TRBD1. This CDR3 is 18 amino acids long. V trimming: 7 bases; J trimming: 2 bases; junction bases outside the gene matches: 13. Per the germline V gene, CDR1 is LNHDA and CDR2 is SQIVND (reference sequence). The CDR3 reads CASKGVSGTGGGNQPQHF. The DNA for the CDR3 is TGTGCCAGTAAAGGGGTTTCGGGGACAGGGGGAGGCAATCAGCCCCAGCATTTT.

The V and J genes are TRBV5-1 and TRBJ2-3; D is possibly TRBD2 (5 bases). V lost 0 bases to trimming and J lost 6 bases, with 11 bases between them. The germline V gene encodes CDR1 SGHRS and CDR2 YFSETQ. The CDR3 runs 14 residues. The CDR3 region is CASSLGGGYDTQYF. For the CDR3, the DNA is TGCGCCAGCAGCTTGGGAGGAGGCTACGATACGCAGTATTTT. Full variable domain (outside the CDR3, taken from reference TRBV5-1 and TRBJ2-3): KAGVTQTPRYLIKTRGQQVTLSCSPISGHRSVSWYQQTPGQGLQFLFEYFSETQRNKGNFPGRFSGRQFSNSRSEMNVSTLELGDSALYLCASSLGGGYDTQYFGPGTRLTVL.

J is TRBJ1-3 and V is TRBV5-1; possibly TRBD1 for D (5 bases). The germline V and J ends were trimmed by 0 bases and 0 bases, with 7 bases remaining between them. CDR1 and CDR2 (germline): SGHRS, YFSETQ. CDR3 size: 15 residues. CDR3 protein: CASSLEGNSGNTIYF. The DNA for the CDR3 is TGCGCCAGCAGCTTGGAGGGGAACTCTGGAAACACCATATATTTT.

This clone was recorded only once. The chain uses TRBV5-1 and TRBJ2-5; the match to TRBD2 covers 10 bases. The germline V gene has CDR1 SGHRS and CDR2 YFSETQ. V lost 0 bases and J lost 5; bases outside the gene matches: 7. The CDR3 consists of 16 residues. CDR3 coding DNA: TGCGCCAGCAGCTTGGAGTTACTAGCGGGAAGGGAGACCCAGTACTTC. The encoded protein is CASSLELLAGRETQYF.

The J gene is TRBJ1-5, the V gene TRBV11-2; D is unresolved. This CDR3 is 12 amino acids long. CDR1 SGHAT and CDR2 FQNNGV come from the germline V gene. Trimming shortened V by 7 bases and J by 8 bases, and 12 bases separated the two germline ends. The CDR3 nucleotides read TGTGCCAGCAAGTGGGCCGCGAAGCCCCAGCATTTT. Residues: CASKWAAKPQHF.

J is TRBJ2-6 and V is TRBV14, with D possibly TRBD2 on 5 matching bases. Germline CDR1 and CDR2: SGHDN and FVKESK. The CDR3 sequence is 15 residues long. V dropped 3 bases and J dropped 0 bases, with 6 bases sitting between them. CDR3 residues: CASSQGSSGANVLTF. Here the CDR3 DNA reads TGTGCCAGCAGCCAGGGGAGCTCTGGGGCCAACGTCCTGACTTTC. The full variable domain, rest sourced from reference TRBV14 and TRBJ2-6, is EAGVTQFPSHSVIEKGQTVTLRCDPISGHDNLYWYRRVMGKEIKFLLHFVKESKQDESGMPNNRFLAERTGGTYSTLKVQPAELEDSGVYFCASSQGSSGANVLTFGAGSRLTVL.

The chain couples TRBV20-1 to TRBJ1-2; D ambiguous. Germline loops: CDR1 DFQATT, CDR2 SNEGSKA (reference sequence). This CDR3 comprises 15 residues. V shed 3 bases and J shed 4 bases, with 18 bases lying between them. The CDR3 region has the DNA TGCAGTGCTAGTGATACAGCGGCCTCACTCTATGGCTACACCTTC. Residues: CSASDTAASLYGYTF.